This TCR beta chain was captured in a study of blood T cell repertoires in COVID-19. Study context: Sites in the United States, Italy and Spain provided acute and convalescent COVID-19 samples. Sample material is recorded as cDNA or gDNA derived from T cells, B-cell-depleted T cells, or PBMCs.

Per the authors' pipeline: How many nucleated cells were present was estimated from reference gene primer amplification. Sequenced by immunoSEQ multiplex PCR; TCRdb stores in-frame clones only, minus some. V and J calls and clone size follow that table, whereas D and trimming were derived from the DNA. The sample consists of approximately 330,000 clones, approximately 86% of them appearing once. Clinical histories supplied by participants themselves formed the basis of cohort assignment. There are 15 residues in the CDR3. Germline trimming cut 0 bases from V and 5 bases from J; bases unmatched to any gene: 5. Germline V gene lookup returns CDR1 SGDLS and CDR2 YYNGEE.

This chain joins TRBV9 and TRBJ1-1; TRBD1 agrees at 9 bases. The sample comprised PBMCs or T cells enriched from blood (not recorded which). This receptor was taken from a woman between 40 and 50 years old with acute COVID-19. This CDR3 reads CASSVDTGGWTEAFF. For the CDR3, the DNA is TGTGCCAGCAGCGTAGACACAGGGGGCTGGACTGAAGCTTTCTTT.